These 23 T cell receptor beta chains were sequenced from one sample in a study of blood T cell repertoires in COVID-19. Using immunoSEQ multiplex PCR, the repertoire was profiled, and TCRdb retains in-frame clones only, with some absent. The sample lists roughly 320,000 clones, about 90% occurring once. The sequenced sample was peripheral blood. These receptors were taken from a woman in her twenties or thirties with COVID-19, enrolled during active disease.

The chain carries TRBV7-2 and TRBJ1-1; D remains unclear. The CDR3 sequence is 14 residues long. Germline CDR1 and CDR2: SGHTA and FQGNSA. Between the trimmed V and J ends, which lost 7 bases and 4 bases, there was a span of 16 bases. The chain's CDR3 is CASTPFVSGTEAFF. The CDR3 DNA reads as TGTGCCAGCACCCCCTTTGTATCGGGCACTGAAGCTTTCTTT.

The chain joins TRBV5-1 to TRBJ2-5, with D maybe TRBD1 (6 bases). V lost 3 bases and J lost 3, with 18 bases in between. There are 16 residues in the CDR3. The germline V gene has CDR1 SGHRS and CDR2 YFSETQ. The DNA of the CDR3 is TGCGCCAGCAGCTACAACCCGGGACAAACTAAAGAGACCCAGTACTTC. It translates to CASSYNPGQTKETQYF.

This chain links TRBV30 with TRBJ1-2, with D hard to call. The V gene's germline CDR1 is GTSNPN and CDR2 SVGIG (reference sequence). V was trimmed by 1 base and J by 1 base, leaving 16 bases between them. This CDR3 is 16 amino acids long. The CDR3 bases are TGTGCCTGGAGTGATGCGGAACGGATGGGTAACTATGGCTACACCTTC. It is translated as CAWSDAERMGNYGYTF.

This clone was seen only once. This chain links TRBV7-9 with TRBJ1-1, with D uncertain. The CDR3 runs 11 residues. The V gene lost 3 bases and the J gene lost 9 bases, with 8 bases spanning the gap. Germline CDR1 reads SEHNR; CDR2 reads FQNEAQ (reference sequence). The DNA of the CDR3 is TGTGCCAGCAGCTTCGAGGATAAAGCTTTCTTT. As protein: CASSFEDKAFF.

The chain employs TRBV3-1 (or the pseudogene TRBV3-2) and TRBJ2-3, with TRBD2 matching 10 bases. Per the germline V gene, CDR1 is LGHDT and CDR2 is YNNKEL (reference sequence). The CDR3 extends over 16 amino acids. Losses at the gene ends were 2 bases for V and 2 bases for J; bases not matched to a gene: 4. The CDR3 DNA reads TGTGCCAGCAGCCAATTTAGCGGGGGGCTCACAGATACGCAGTATTTT. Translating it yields CASSQFSGGLTDTQYF.

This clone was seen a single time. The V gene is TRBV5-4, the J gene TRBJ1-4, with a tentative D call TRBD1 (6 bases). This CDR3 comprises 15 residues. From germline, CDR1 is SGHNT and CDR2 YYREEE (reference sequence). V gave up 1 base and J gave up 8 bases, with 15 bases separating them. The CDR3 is CASSLQGRVREKLFF. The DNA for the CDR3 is TGTGCCAGCAGCTTGCAGGGGCGGGTTCGGGAAAAACTGTTTTTT.

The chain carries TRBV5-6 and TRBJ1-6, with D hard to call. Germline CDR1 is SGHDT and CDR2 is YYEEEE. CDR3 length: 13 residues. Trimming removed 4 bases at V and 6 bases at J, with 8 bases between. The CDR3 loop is CASSGAGNSPLHF. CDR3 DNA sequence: TGTGCCAGCAGCGGTGCGGGTAATTCACCCCTCCACTTT.

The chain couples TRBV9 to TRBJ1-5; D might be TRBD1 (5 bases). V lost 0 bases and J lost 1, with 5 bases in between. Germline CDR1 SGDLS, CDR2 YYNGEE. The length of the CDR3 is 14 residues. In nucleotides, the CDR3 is TGTGCCAGCAGCGTAGGACAGAGCAATCAGCCCCAGCATTTT. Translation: CASSVGQSNQPQHF.

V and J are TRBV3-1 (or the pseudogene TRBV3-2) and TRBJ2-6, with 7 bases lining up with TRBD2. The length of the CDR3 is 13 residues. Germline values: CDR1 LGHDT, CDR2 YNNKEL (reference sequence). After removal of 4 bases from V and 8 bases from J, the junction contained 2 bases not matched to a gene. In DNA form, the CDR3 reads TGTGCCAGCAGCCTGGGGGGGACCAACGTCCTGACTTTC. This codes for CASSLGGTNVLTF.

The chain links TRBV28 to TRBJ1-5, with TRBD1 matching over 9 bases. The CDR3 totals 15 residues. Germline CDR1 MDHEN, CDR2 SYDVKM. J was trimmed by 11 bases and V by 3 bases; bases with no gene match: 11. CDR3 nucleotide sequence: TGTGCCAGCAGTTTGGGGACAGGGTCCTTTTGGGCCCAGCATTTT. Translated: CASSLGTGSFWAQHF.

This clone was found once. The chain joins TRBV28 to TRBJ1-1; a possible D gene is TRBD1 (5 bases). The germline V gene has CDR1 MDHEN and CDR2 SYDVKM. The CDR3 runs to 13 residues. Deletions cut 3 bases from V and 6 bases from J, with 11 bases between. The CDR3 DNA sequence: TGTGCCAGCAGTTTTTCGGGGGTTGCTGAAGCTTTCTTT. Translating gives CASSFSGVAEAFF.

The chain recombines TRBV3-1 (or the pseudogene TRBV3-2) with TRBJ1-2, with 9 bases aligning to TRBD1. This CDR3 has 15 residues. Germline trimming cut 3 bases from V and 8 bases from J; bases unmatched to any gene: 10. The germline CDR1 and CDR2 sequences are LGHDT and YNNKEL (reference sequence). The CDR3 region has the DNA TGTGCCAGCAGCCACCCGGGACAGGGTATCTACGGCTACACCTTC. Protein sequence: CASSHPGQGIYGYTF.

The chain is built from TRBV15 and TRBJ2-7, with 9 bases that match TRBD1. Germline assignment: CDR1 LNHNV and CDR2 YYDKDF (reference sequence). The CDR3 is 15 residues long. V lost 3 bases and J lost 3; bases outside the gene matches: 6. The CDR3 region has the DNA TGTGCCACCAGCAGGGGGACAGGGCCGAGCTACGAGCAGTACTTC. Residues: CATSRGTGPSYEQYF.

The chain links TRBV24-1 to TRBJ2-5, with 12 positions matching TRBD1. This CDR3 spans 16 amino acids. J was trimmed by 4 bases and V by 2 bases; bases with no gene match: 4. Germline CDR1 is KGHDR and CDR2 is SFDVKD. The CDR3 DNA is TGTGCCACCAGTGATTCGGGGACAGGGGGCTTAGAGACCCAGTACTTC. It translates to CATSDSGTGGLETQYF.

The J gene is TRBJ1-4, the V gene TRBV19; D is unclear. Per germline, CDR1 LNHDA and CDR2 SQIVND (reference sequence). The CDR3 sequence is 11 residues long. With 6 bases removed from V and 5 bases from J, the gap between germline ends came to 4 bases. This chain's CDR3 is CASRQNEKLFF. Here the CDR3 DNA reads TGTGCCAGTAGGCAGAATGAAAAACTGTTTTTT.

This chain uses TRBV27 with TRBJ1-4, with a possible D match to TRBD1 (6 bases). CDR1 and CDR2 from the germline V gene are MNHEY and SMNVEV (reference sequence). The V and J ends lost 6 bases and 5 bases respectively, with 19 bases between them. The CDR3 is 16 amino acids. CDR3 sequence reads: CASRLTQGLSNEKLFF. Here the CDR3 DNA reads TGTGCCAGCAGACTGACACAGGGCCTTTCGAATGAAAAACTGTTTTTT.

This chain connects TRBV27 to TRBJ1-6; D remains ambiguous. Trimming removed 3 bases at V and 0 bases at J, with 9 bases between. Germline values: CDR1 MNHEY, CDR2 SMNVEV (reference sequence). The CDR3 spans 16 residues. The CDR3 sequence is CASSLGSSSYNSPLHF. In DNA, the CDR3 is TGTGCCAGCAGTTTGGGCAGTAGCTCCTATAATTCACCCCTCCACTTT.

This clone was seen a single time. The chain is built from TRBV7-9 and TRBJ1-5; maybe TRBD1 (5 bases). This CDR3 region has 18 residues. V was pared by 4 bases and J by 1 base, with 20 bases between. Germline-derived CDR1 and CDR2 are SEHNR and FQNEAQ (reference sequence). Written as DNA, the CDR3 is TGTGCCAGCAGCTCCGACCAAGAAGGGGCCGGCAGCAATCAGCCCCAGCATTTT. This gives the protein CASSSDQEGAGSNQPQHF. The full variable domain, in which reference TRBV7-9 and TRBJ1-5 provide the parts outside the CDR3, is DTGVSQNPRHKITKRGQNVTFRCDPISEHNRLYWYRQTLGQGPEFLTYFQNEAQLEKSRLLSDRFSAERPKGSFSTLEIQRTEQGDSAMYLCASSSDQEGAGSNQPQHFGDGTRLSIL.

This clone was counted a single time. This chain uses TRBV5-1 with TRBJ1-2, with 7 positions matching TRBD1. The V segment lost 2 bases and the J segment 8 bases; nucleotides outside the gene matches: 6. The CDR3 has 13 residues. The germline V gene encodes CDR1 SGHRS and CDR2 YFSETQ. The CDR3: CASSLSQGTGYTF. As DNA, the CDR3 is TGCGCCAGCAGCTTATCACAGGGGACCGGCTACACCTTC.

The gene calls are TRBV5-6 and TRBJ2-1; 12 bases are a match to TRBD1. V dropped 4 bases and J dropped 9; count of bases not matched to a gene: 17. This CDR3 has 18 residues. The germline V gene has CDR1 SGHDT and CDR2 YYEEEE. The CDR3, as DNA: TGTGCCAGCAGCCCGTCCGGGACAGGGGGCCCGATTTATGTTGAGCAGTTCTTC. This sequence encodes CASSPSGTGGPIYVEQFF.

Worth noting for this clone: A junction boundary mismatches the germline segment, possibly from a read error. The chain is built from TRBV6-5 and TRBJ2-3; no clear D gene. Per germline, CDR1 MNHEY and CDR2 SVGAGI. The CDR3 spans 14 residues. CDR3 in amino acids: CASSSRLSTDTQYF. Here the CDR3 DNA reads TGTGCCAGTAGTTCGCGACTCAGCACAGATACGCAGTATTTT.

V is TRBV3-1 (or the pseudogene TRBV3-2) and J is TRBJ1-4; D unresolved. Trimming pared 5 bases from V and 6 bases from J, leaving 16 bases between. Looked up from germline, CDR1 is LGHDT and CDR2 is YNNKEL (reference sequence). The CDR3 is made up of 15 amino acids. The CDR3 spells CASSSSPGPHEKLFF. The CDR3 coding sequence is TGTGCCAGCAGCTCAAGCCCGGGTCCCCATGAAAAACTGTTTTTT.

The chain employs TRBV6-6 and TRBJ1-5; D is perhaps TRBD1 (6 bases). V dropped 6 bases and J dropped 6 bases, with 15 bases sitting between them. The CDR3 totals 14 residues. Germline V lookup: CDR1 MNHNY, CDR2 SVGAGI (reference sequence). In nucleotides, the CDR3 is TGTGCCAGCAGCCAAACAGGGTGGGGTCAGCCCCAGCATTTT. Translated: CASSQTGWGQPQHF.